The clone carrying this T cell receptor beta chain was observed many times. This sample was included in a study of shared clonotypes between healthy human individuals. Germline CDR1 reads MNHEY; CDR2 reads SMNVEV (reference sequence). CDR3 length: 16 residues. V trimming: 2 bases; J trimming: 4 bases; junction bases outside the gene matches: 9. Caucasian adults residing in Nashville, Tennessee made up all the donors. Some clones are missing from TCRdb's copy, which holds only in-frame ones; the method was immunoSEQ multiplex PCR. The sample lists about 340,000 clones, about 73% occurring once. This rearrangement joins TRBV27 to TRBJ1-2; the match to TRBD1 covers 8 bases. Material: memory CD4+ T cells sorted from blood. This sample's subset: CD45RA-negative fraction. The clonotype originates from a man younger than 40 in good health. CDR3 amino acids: CASSLIGTGPSYGYTF. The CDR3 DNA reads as TGTGCCAGCAGTTTAATCGGGACAGGTCCAAGCTATGGCTACACCTTC.